Listed below are T cell receptor beta chains from one sample, sequenced in a study of CD8 T cells in Susac syndrome. MiXCR was run by TCRdb on the immunoSEQ multiplex PCR reads, yielding one entry per CDR3 protein. The sample shows approximately 70,000 distinct CDR3 sequences, nearly 96% of them seen only once. The sample consisted of CD4+ T cells from PBMCs. The receptor source for this set is a human donor with multiple sclerosis. The CDR3 runs from the conserved cysteine through the conserved F or W. The D gene is left open where the match is weak. Size values are once, few and many counts, or a class for expanded clones, and some rows have none.

CDR3 | DNA | length | D | J | V | size
CASSLDLDYEQYF | TGTGCCAGCAGCTTGGATTTAGACTACGAGCAGTACTTC | 13 | . | TRBJ2-7 | TRBV5-6 | .
CASGGGRPQQNGYTF | TGTGCCAGCGGAGGGGGACGGCCCCAACAAAATGGCTACACCTTC | 15 | . | TRBJ1-2 | TRBV7-8 | .
CAGNRAQDPYEQYF | TGTGCCGGCAACCGGGCACAGGATCCCTACGAGCAGTACTTC | 14 | . | TRBJ2-7 | TRBV2 | .
CASSPGQHNRPQHF | TGCGCCAGCAGCCCGGGACAGCACAATCGGCCCCAGCATTTT | 14 | TRBD1 | TRBJ1-5 | TRBV4-1 | .
CAWVQMNTEAFF | TGTGCCTGGGTACAGATGAACACTGAAGCTTTCTTT | 12 | . | TRBJ1-1 | TRBV30 | few
CASSQGKRGVGEQFF | TGTGCCAGCAGCCAGGGGAAGCGGGGGGTTGGTGAGCAGTTCTTC | 15 | TRBD2 | TRBJ2-1 | TRBV7-3 | .
CASSQRVSGANVLTF | TGTGCCAGCAGCCAAAGGGTATCTGGGGCCAACGTCCTGACTTTC | 15 | . | TRBJ2-6 | TRBV4-2 | .
CASSPPDWYQETQYF | TGTGCCAGCAGTCCCCCGGACTGGTACCAAGAGACCCAGTACTTC | 15 | . | TRBJ2-5 | TRBV12-3/TRBV12-4 | few
CASTEGTGWDEQYF | TGTGCCAGCACCGAAGGGACAGGGTGGGACGAGCAGTACTTC | 14 | TRBD1 | TRBJ2-7 | TRBV6-2/TRBV6-3 | .
CASSLKESGANVLTF | TGTGCCAGCAGTTTAAAGGAATCTGGGGCCAACGTCCTGACTTTC | 15 | . | TRBJ2-6 | TRBV12-3/TRBV12-4 | once
CASSAGQANSPLHF | TGTGCCAGCAGCGCGGGACAGGCGAATTCACCCCTCCACTTT | 14 | TRBD1 | TRBJ1-6 | TRBV5-6 | .
CASSSDGSGYTF | TGTGCCAGCAGCTCCGACGGGAGTGGCTACACCTTC | 12 | . | TRBJ1-2 | TRBV7-9 | .
CASSQEGLAGGAGLYSQYF | TGTGCCAGCAGCCAAGAAGGACTAGCGGGGGGTGCGGGCCTGTATTCGCAGTATTTT | 19 | TRBD2 | TRBJ2-3 | TRBV3-1 | .
CASSHSTSEQYF | TGCGCCAGCAGCCATTCCACCTCGGAGCAGTACTTC | 12 | . | TRBJ2-7 | TRBV5-1 | once
CASSQDRGDEQYF | TGTGCCAGCAGTCAGGACAGGGGTGACGAGCAGTACTTC | 13 | TRBD1 | TRBJ2-7 | TRBV7-2 | .
CSAPFGYEQYF | TGCAGTGCCCCCTTCGGCTACGAGCAGTACTTC | 11 | . | TRBJ2-7 | TRBV20-1 | once
CASSLRQLNEKLFF | TGTGCCAGCAGCTTGAGACAGTTAAATGAAAAACTGTTTTTT | 14 | . | TRBJ1-4 | TRBV5-6 | .
CSVREDNNQPQHF | TGCAGCGTTAGGGAGGACAACAATCAGCCCCAGCATTTT | 13 | . | TRBJ1-5 | TRBV29-1 | once
CASSNQGDSYEQYF | TGTGCCAGTAGCAACCAGGGGGATAGCTACGAGCAGTACTTC | 14 | TRBD1 | TRBJ2-7 | TRBV19 | .
CATSLTGGPYSNQPQHF | TGTGCCACCAGCCTTACAGGGGGCCCCTATAGCAATCAGCCCCAGCATTTT | 17 | TRBD1 | TRBJ1-5 | TRBV15 | .
CASSVLSTDTQYF | TGTGCCAGCAGTGTCCTCAGCACAGATACGCAGTATTTT | 13 | . | TRBJ2-3 | TRBV2 | once
CASRQGHESSTDTQYF | TGCGCCAGCAGACAGGGACATGAATCTAGCACAGATACGCAGTATTTT | 16 | . | TRBJ2-3 | TRBV5-1 | .
CASRFQETQYF | TGTGCCAGCAGATTCCAAGAGACCCAGTACTTC | 11 | . | TRBJ2-5 | TRBV11-2 | .
CSARRGQPSSYEQYF | TGCAGTGCTAGACGGGGACAGCCGAGCTCCTACGAGCAGTACTTC | 15 | TRBD1 | TRBJ2-7 | TRBV20-1 | once
CATSSTQAHGYTF | TGTGCCACCAGTTCAACACAGGCCCATGGCTACACCTTC | 13 | . | TRBJ1-2 | TRBV15 | .
CASSSGPGEQPQHF | TGTGCCAGCAGTTCTGGGCCGGGGGAACAGCCCCAGCATTTT | 14 | . | TRBJ1-5 | TRBV27 | .
CSVGQVNSGNTIYF | TGCAGCGTTGGACAGGTCAACTCTGGAAACACCATATATTTT | 14 | . | TRBJ1-3 | TRBV29-1 | .
CASSLVGHQETQYF | TGTGCCAGCAGCTTAGTGGGGCACCAAGAGACCCAGTACTTC | 14 | . | TRBJ2-5 | TRBV11-2 | once
CASRSTGQVETQYF | TGTGCCAGCAGGTCGACAGGGCAAGTGGAGACCCAGTACTTC | 14 | TRBD1 | TRBJ2-5 | TRBV7-9 | .
CAIRPGQGPVEQYF | TGTGCCATCAGACCGGGACAGGGCCCTGTGGAGCAGTACTTC | 14 | TRBD1 | TRBJ2-7 | TRBV10-3 | .
CASSWRGGVGTDTQYF | TGTGCCAGCAGCTGGCGCGGGGGCGTTGGCACAGATACGCAGTATTTT | 16 | . | TRBJ2-3 | TRBV7-2 | .
CASSETSTGYGYTF | TGTGCCAGCAGTGAAACCTCTACGGGCTATGGCTACACCTTC | 14 | . | TRBJ1-2 | TRBV2 | .
CASTMGQGPYEQYF | TGTGCCAGCACCATGGGGCAGGGACCCTACGAGCAGTACTTC | 14 | . | TRBJ2-7 | TRBV28 | once
CASSQRTGSDTQYF | TGCGCCAGCAGCCAAAGGACAGGTTCAGATACGCAGTATTTT | 14 | TRBD1 | TRBJ2-3 | TRBV4-3 | .
CAWSPGHLNTEAFF | TGTGCCTGGAGTCCGGGACACCTGAACACTGAAGCTTTCTTT | 14 | . | TRBJ1-1 | TRBV30 | .
CASSFWGVDEKLFF | TGTGCCAGCAGCTTCTGGGGGGTTGATGAAAAACTGTTTTTT | 14 | . | TRBJ1-4 | TRBV7-9 | .
CASSLGQVRLIQETQYF | TGTGCCAGCAGCCTTGGACAGGTCCGCTTAATCCAAGAGACCCAGTACTTC | 17 | TRBD1 | TRBJ2-5 | TRBV7-2 | .
CAWNPGVLSYEQYF | TGTGCCTGGAACCCCGGGGTGTTGTCCTACGAGCAGTACTTC | 14 | . | TRBJ2-7 | TRBV30 | .
CASSQRGVHEKLFF | TGTGCCAGCAGCCAACGGGGGGTTCATGAAAAACTGTTTTTT | 14 | . | TRBJ1-4 | TRBV14 | .
CASSIMVLGTGGFEQFF | TGCGCCAGCAGCATAATGGTCCTTGGGACAGGGGGTTTCGAGCAGTTCTTC | 17 | TRBD1 | TRBJ2-1 | TRBV5-1 | .
CSASGATGDLSNQPQHF | TGCAGTGCTAGTGGCGCTACAGGGGATCTTAGCAATCAGCCCCAGCATTTT | 17 | TRBD1 | TRBJ1-5 | TRBV20-1 | .
CSVQLQGSGGYTF | TGCAGCGTCCAACTACAGGGTTCTGGTGGCTACACCTTC | 13 | . | TRBJ1-2 | TRBV29-1 | .
CASSLSGGPETQYF | TGTGCCAGCAGCCTTAGCGGGGGACCAGAGACCCAGTACTTC | 14 | TRBD2 | TRBJ2-5 | TRBV12-3/TRBV12-4 | .
CASGDSSYEQYF | TGTGCCAGCGGCGACAGTTCCTACGAGCAGTACTTC | 12 | . | TRBJ2-7 | TRBV6-2/TRBV6-3 | once
CASSLVATGESDEQYF | TGTGCCAGCAGCTTAGTAGCGACAGGGGAAAGCGACGAGCAGTACTTC | 16 | TRBD1 | TRBJ2-7 | TRBV7-9 | .
CASSLLGTPYGYTF | TGTGCCAGCAGCTTATTGGGGACACCCTATGGCTACACCTTC | 14 | . | TRBJ1-2 | TRBV7-8 | .
CASSLRTVNYGYTF | TGTGCCAGCAGCTTGAGGACGGTAAACTATGGCTACACCTTC | 14 | . | TRBJ1-2 | TRBV5-4 | .
CASSQVAGDGTQYF | TGCGCCAGCAGCCAAGTGGCAGGGGACGGGACCCAGTACTTC | 14 | . | TRBJ2-5 | TRBV4-3 | .
CASSLDGTQGVVSPLHF | TGTGCCAGCAGCTTGGACGGGACACAGGGGGTAGTTTCACCCCTCCACTTT | 17 | TRBD1 | TRBJ1-6 | TRBV5-4 | .
CASSQGRQSTYEQYF | TGTGCCAGCAGCCAAGGGAGGCAGTCTACCTACGAGCAGTACTTC | 15 | . | TRBJ2-7 | TRBV3-1 | .
CASSEGPVGSYNSPLHF | TGTGCCAGCAGTGAAGGGCCAGTAGGTTCCTATAATTCACCCCTCCACTTT | 17 | . | TRBJ1-6 | TRBV6-4 | .
CSVEEQGNEKLFF | TGCAGCGTTGAGGAACAGGGGAATGAAAAACTGTTTTTT | 13 | TRBD1 | TRBJ1-4 | TRBV29-1 | .
CASSFGARDEQFF | TGTGCCAGCAGCTTCGGGGCTCGGGATGAGCAGTTCTTC | 13 | . | TRBJ2-1 | TRBV5-6 | .
CASSQDRAFSNQPQHF | TGCGCCAGCAGCCAAGATAGGGCTTTTAGCAATCAGCCCCAGCATTTT | 16 | . | TRBJ1-5 | TRBV4-1 | .
CSMQRDTEAFF | TGCAGTATGCAAAGGGACACTGAAGCTTTCTTT | 11 | . | TRBJ1-1 | TRBV20-1 | .
CAWRPRDRGLTEAFF | TGTGCCTGGAGGCCCCGGGACAGGGGTTTGACTGAAGCTTTCTTT | 15 | TRBD1 | TRBJ1-1 | TRBV30 | .
CASSFFSLETQYF | TGTGCCAGCAGTTTTTTTAGTCTGGAGACCCAGTACTTC | 13 | . | TRBJ2-5 | TRBV12-3/TRBV12-4 | .
CSARDNRGFYGYTF | TGCAGTGCTAGGGATAACAGGGGCTTCTATGGCTACACCTTC | 14 | TRBD1 | TRBJ1-2 | TRBV20-1 | .
CASSQVLFEQYF | TGTGCCAGCAGCCAAGTTCTGTTCGAGCAGTACTTC | 12 | . | TRBJ2-7 | TRBV3-1 | .